Listed below are T cell receptor beta chains from one sample, sequenced in a study of shared clonotypes between healthy human individuals. Clones were read by immunoSEQ multiplex PCR, and TCRdb kept only the in-frame ones, dropping some. The sample shows over 850,000 clones, around 82% of them seen only once. Sequencing was done on a sample of memory CD4+ T cells from PBMCs. All receptors derive from a man between 18 and 35 years old in good health. Some clones in this sample may be carry-over from other donors' samples. Each CDR3 is given with its conserved first and last residue. A D gene is named only where the DNA matches it firmly. The listing skips clone size in some rows; elsewhere it reads once, few, many or a size class.

d_call,v_call,clone_size,j_call,cdr3_aa,cdr3_nt
.,TRBV30,few,TRBJ1-5,CAWSAGVSNQPQHF,TGTGCCTGGAGTGCCGGGGTTAGCAATCAGCCCCAGCATTTT
.,TRBV7-3,few,TRBJ2-1,CASSPALATNEQFF,TGTGCCAGCAGCCCCGCTCTAGCTACCAATGAGCAGTTCTTC
TRBD2,TRBV5-1,once,TRBJ2-1,CASSLEGGRPDNEQFF,TGCGCCAGCAGCTTGGAGGGCGGGAGGCCGGACAATGAGCAGTTCTTC
TRBD1,TRBV29-1,few,TRBJ2-3,CSVEGQYTDTQYF,TGCAGCGTTGAGGGACAGTACACAGATACGCAGTATTTT
TRBD1,TRBV7-9,.,TRBJ1-4,CASSSPSGTAFRGKLFF,TGTGCCAGCAGCTCCCCATCCGGGACAGCCTTTAGGGGAAAACTGTTTTTT
TRBD1,TRBV30,few,TRBJ1-5,CAWSVLGTGGIQPQHF,TGTGCCTGGAGTGTACTTGGGACAGGGGGTATTCAGCCCCAGCATTTT
.,TRBV18,few,TRBJ2-5,CASSPRGRAAAYQETQYF,TGTGCCAGCTCACCGCGGGGTCGGGCTGCTGCGTATCAAGAGACCCAGTACTTC
TRBD2,TRBV19,.,TRBJ2-1,CASSPTTSGKYNEQFF,TGTGCCAGTAGTCCCACTACTAGCGGGAAATACAATGAGCAGTTCTTC
.,TRBV7-9,.,TRBJ1-1,CASTGTLATEAFF,TGTGCCAGCACAGGGACCTTGGCCACTGAAGCTTTCTTT
TRBD2,TRBV2,.,TRBJ2-2,CASSDPLAGTGELFF,TGTGCCAGCAGTGACCCACTAGCGGGCACCGGGGAGCTGTTTTTT
.,TRBV7-3,few,TRBJ2-1,CASSLTRNEQFF,TGTGCCAGCAGCTTAACGCGCAATGAGCAGTTCTTC
TRBD2,TRBV5-4,.,TRBJ2-3,CASSTLGASGRDTQYF,TGTGCCAGCAGCACTCTCGGGGCTAGCGGGAGGGATACGCAGTATTTT
.,TRBV18,many,TRBJ1-2,CASSPEGDYGYTF,TGTGCCAGCTCCCCAGAGGGGGACTATGGCTACACCTTC
.,TRBV27,.,TRBJ2-3,CATQFGTTDTQYF,TGTGCCACACAGTTCGGGACTACAGATACGCAGTATTTT
TRBD1,TRBV28,.,TRBJ2-7,CASSLWGTVTYEQYF,TGTGCCAGCAGTTTATGGGGGACAGTCACCTACGAGCAGTACTTC
.,TRBV18,.,TRBJ1-5,CASSPLSGDNQPQHF,TGTGCCAGCTCACCACTCAGCGGTGACAATCAGCCCCAGCATTTT
.,TRBV7-2,once,TRBJ2-1,CASSFRRLAGSDEQFF,TGTGCCAGCAGCTTTAGGCGGCTAGCAGGGAGCGATGAGCAGTTCTTC
TRBD1,TRBV28,few,TRBJ1-5,CASLTGGTVNQPQHF,TGTGCCAGCCTAACCGGCGGGACAGTGAATCAGCCCCAGCATTTT
.,TRBV5-1,.,TRBJ1-5,CASSHQRDNQPQHF,TGCGCCAGCAGCCATCAGAGGGACAATCAGCCCCAGCATTTT
TRBD1,TRBV11-2,.,TRBJ2-1,CASSPGQGNHNEQFF,TGTGCCAGCAGCCCAGGACAGGGTAATCACAATGAGCAGTTCTTC